The 28 T cell receptor beta chains below come from one sample, sequenced in a study of T cells expressing NK-cell markers. TCRdb re-called the 5' RACE reads, yielding one record per CDR3 amino acid sequence without DNA. The listing records roughly 430,000 distinct CDR3 sequences. Input material: blood T cells: a sorted CD56 or NKG2C T cell subset, CD4+ or CD8+ T cells, or bulk PBMC T cells (not recorded which). These TCRs come from a woman aged 18-70 years in good health.

This rearrangement joins TRBV12-3 or TRBV12-4 to TRBJ1-4; the D call from TCRdb, TRBD1, cannot be confirmed without DNA. The CDR3 has 14 amino acids. CDR3 in amino acids: CASSLTGAYEKLFF.

The V call is TRBV19, the J call TRBJ2-1; TCRdb outputs TRBD2, but without DNA this stays unchecked. Germline assignment: CDR1 LNHDA and CDR2 SQIVND (reference sequence). The CDR3 has 15 residues. Here the CDR3 reads CASSIGLAGEGEQFF.

The rearrangement links TRBV6-2 or TRBV6-3 to TRBJ2-2. CDR1 and CDR2 from the germline V gene are MNHEY and SVGEGT. This CDR3 contains 13 residues. The CDR3 region is CASRRDNTGELFF.

The J gene is TRBJ1-2, the V gene TRBV20-1. Per the germline V gene, CDR1 is DFQATT and CDR2 is SNEGSKA (reference sequence). CDR3 length equals 11 residues. CDR3 region: CSASPDYGYTF.

This chain joins TRBV18 and TRBJ2-7; TCRdb picks TRBD2, but there is no DNA to check that call. The germline CDR1 and CDR2 sequences are KGHSH and LQKENI. The CDR3 contains 14 residues. The CDR3 sequence is CASSQLGPSYEQYF.

This chain uses TRBV12-3 or TRBV12-4 with TRBJ2-7; absent DNA, TCRdb's TRBD1 call cannot be checked. This CDR3 is 16 amino acids long. This chain's CDR3 is CASSPPGTGSSYEQYF.

The rearrangement links TRBV4-3 to TRBJ1-2; there is no DNA to check the TCRdb D call of TRBD1. The CDR3 has 16 amino acids. The germline V gene encodes CDR1 LGHNA and CDR2 YSLEER. The CDR3 sequence: CASSHPGHRANYGYTF.

J is TRBJ1-1 and V is TRBV11-2; TCRdb selects TRBD1, and the lack of DNA leaves this call unchecked. CDR1 is SGHAT and CDR2 is FQNNGV in the germline V gene. The CDR3 is made up of 15 amino acids. CDR3 sequence reads: CASSLVAGAPTEAFF. The whole variable domain, filled in from reference TRBV11-2 and TRBJ1-1, reads EAGVAQSPRYKIIEKRQSVAFWCNPISGHATLYWYQQILGQGPKLLIQFQNNGVVDDSQLPKDRFSAERLKGVDSTLKIQPAKLEDSAVYLCASSLVAGAPTEAFFGQGTRLTVV.

The chain uses TRBV24-1 and TRBJ2-3; TCRdb outputs TRBD2, but without DNA this stays unchecked. Germline CDR1 is KGHDR and CDR2 is SFDVKD. The CDR3 is 14 amino acids. CDR3 amino acids: CATRGLAGSDTQYF.

This chain links TRBV5-1 with TRBJ1-2. The CDR3 contains 12 residues. Germline V gives CDR1 SGHRS, CDR2 YFSETQ. CDR3 loop: CASSFENRGYTF.

J is TRBJ2-1 and V is TRBV12-3 or TRBV12-4; as DNA is missing, the TRBD2 call by TCRdb cannot be tested. CDR3 length: 17 amino acids. The CDR3 loop reads CASSPLLGGGALNEQFF.

V gene TRBV2 combines with J gene TRBJ2-3; TCRdb reports TRBD1, a call that lacks DNA to check it against. Germline assignment: CDR1 SNHLY and CDR2 FYNNEI. This CDR3 has 16 amino acids. Here the CDR3 reads CASSDWRQPNTDTQYF.

V usage is TRBV5-1 and J usage is TRBJ1-5. There are 16 residues in the CDR3. Germline-derived CDR1 and CDR2 are SGHRS and YFSETQ. The CDR3 region is CASSRGEGGSNQPQHF.

The rearrangement uses TRBV10-3 and TRBJ2-3; TCRdb proposes TRBD2, but this gene call is untestable without DNA. The CDR3 sequence is 16 residues long. Germline values: CDR1 ENHRY, CDR2 SYGVKD. The CDR3 loop is CATFHPGTAGRDTQYF.

The V and J genes are TRBV5-6 and TRBJ2-3; checking the TCRdb D call of TRBD1 is not possible without DNA. CDR3 length: 15 residues. The V gene's germline CDR1 is SGHDT and CDR2 YYEEEE. The CDR3 loop reads CASSFPGTGSDTQYF. Variable domain in full (rest from reference TRBV5-6 and TRBJ2-3): DAGVTQSPTHLIKTRGQQVTLRCSPKSGHDTVSWYQQALGQGPQFIFQYYEEEERQRGNFPDRFSGHQFPNYSSELNVNALLLGDSALYLCASSFPGTGSDTQYFGPGTRLTVL.

This chain uses TRBV20-1 with TRBJ1-2; TCRdb's assignment of TRBD1 cannot be checked, as there is no DNA. CDR1 and CDR2 from the germline V gene are DFQATT and SNEGSKA (reference sequence). The CDR3 loop spans 14 amino acids. The CDR3 loop is CSARGALANYGYTF.

The gene calls are TRBV6-1 and TRBJ2-5; TCRdb reports TRBD1, a call that lacks DNA to check it against. This CDR3 is built from 16 residues. Germline values: CDR1 MNHNS, CDR2 SASEGT. The CDR3 sequence is CASRPPRGEDQETQYF.

The CDR3 spells CSARIPSGDTQYF. The chain has TRBV20-1 and TRBJ2-3. Germline V CDR1 and CDR2: DFQATT, SNEGSKA (reference sequence). This CDR3 spans 13 amino acids.

The V and J genes are TRBV12-3 or TRBV12-4 and TRBJ1-4; the D call of TRBD1 rests on TCRdb alone, since no DNA is present to check it. The CDR3 length is 14 residues. The CDR3 spells CASSRDRVGEKLFF.

The chain combines TRBV6-5 with TRBJ1-4; no DNA is available, so the TRBD1 call from TCRdb remains unchecked. Germline loops: CDR1 MNHEY, CDR2 SVGAGI. This CDR3 is built from 15 residues. Here the CDR3 reads CASSYAAGVDGKLFF.

The chain has TRBV2 and TRBJ2-7; no DNA is available, so the TRBD1 call from TCRdb remains unchecked. Germline V gene sequence: CDR1 SNHLY, CDR2 FYNNEI. CDR3 length equals 12 residues. The chain's CDR3 is CATTGGSYEQYF.

The chain employs TRBV7-9 and TRBJ2-3; absent DNA, TCRdb's TRBD2 call cannot be checked. Germline-derived CDR1 and CDR2 are SEHNR and FQNEAQ (reference sequence). CDR3 length equals 16 residues. The CDR3 here is CASSQLAAPRADTQYF.

The gene calls are TRBV12-3 or TRBV12-4 and TRBJ2-4; the TCRdb call, TRBD2, lacks DNA for checking. The CDR3 runs 15 residues. The CDR3 sequence: CASSRTLGAKNIQYF.

The chain combines TRBV10-3 with TRBJ1-1. The CDR3 is 15 amino acids. The germline gives CDR1 ENHRY, CDR2 SYGVKD. CDR3 residues: CAISDGGAENTEAFF.

V gene TRBV6-1 combines with J gene TRBJ1-6. The CDR3 covers 16 residues. CDR1 and CDR2 (germline): MNHNS, SASEGT. The chain's CDR3 is CASTPEGGFYNSPLHF.

The chain is built from TRBV4-2 and TRBJ2-7; the D call of TRBD2 rests on TCRdb alone, since no DNA is present to check it. The CDR3 covers 16 residues. Germline V CDR1 and CDR2: LGHNA, YNFKEQ. The CDR3 loop is CASSQDPGTETYEQYF.

The V and J genes are TRBV6-5 and TRBJ2-3; TCRdb proposes TRBD2, but this gene call is untestable without DNA. CDR1 MNHEY and CDR2 SVGAGI come from the germline V gene. CDR3 length equals 17 residues. CDR3 sequence reads: CASSYTLSGRDADTQYF.

The chain is built from TRBV10-3 and TRBJ2-1; TCRdb picks TRBD1, but there is no DNA to check that call. The CDR3 is 13 residues long. Germline assignment: CDR1 ENHRY and CDR2 SYGVKD. Here the CDR3 reads CAISERTGNEQFF.